This T cell receptor beta chain was identified during a study of blood T cell repertoires in COVID-19. On the study more broadly: The United States, Italy and Spain provided the acute and convalescent COVID-19 samples. PBMCs, B-cell-depleted T cells, or T cells provided the cDNA or gDNA that made up the material.

Authors' processing steps: Researchers report that nucleated cell counts were estimated from reference gene primer amplification. Sequencing was performed with immunoSEQ multiplex PCR; in TCRdb, only in-frame clones are kept and a portion is missing. V, J and clone size were drawn from that table, and D and trimming were deduced from the DNA. Altogether 360,000 or so clones are present, roughly 87% being singletons, with the ten largest covering approximately 3.1%. Symptom resolution, clearance, or two negative PCRs marked the recovered donors of Cohort 3. The CDR3 totals 13 residues. Germline loops: CDR1 LNHDA, CDR2 SQIVND (reference sequence). The germline V and J ends were trimmed by 9 bases and 5 bases, with 17 bases remaining between them.

The sequencing sample was made of PBMCs or T cells enriched from blood (not recorded which). The chain links TRBV19 to TRBJ2-7; a possible D gene is TRBD2 (6 bases). The receptor's source is a woman in her twenties or thirties who had recovered from COVID-19. This CDR3 is CASGTPSLNEQYF. CDR3 DNA sequence: TGTGCCAGCGGGACTCCTTCTTTGAACGAGCAGTACTTC.